These 12 T cell receptor beta chains originate from one sample sequenced in a study of T cell repertoires in cytomegalovirus infection (dated by TCRdb to about 2019). Reads for this sample came from an Illumina HiSeq 1500. TCRdb reprocessed the public reads (quality trimming at Q25 with fastp, clone calling with MiXCR) and kept in-frame beta chains. Every distinct CDR3 protein forms one entry, paired with its most common genes and DNA. For this sample there are 450,000 to 600,000 distinct CDR3 sequences; 10% to 12% appear just once. The ten largest clones capture roughly a tenth of the sample. The sample was PBMCs. These receptors were taken from a human donor in good health (CMV status not recorded). Some clones in this sample may be carry-over from other donors' samples.

The rearrangement links TRBV4-2 to TRBJ1-1; TRBD1 matches at 7 bases. The germline V gene encodes CDR1 LGHNA and CDR2 YNFKEQ. V trimming: 0 bases; J trimming: 4 bases; junction bases outside the gene matches: 11. This CDR3 is built from 17 residues. The CDR3 DNA reads as TGTGCCAGCAGCCAAGACGGACAGGCGAAGGTGGGCACTGAAGCTTTCTTT. Residues: CASSQDGQAKVGTEAFF.

This clonotype has a count of ten or more. The chain is built from TRBV28 and TRBJ2-5, with 7 positions matching TRBD1. Germline V gene data show CDR1 as MDHEN and CDR2 as SYDVKM. The CDR3 is 16 residues long. V lost 5 bases to trimming and J lost 1 base; unmatched junction nucleotides: 10. The CDR3 sequence: CASSGGGQNIQETQYF. For the CDR3, the DNA is TGTGCCAGCAGTGGTGGGGGACAGAATATCCAAGAGACCCAGTACTTC.

Many counts were recorded for this clonotype. The J gene is TRBJ2-7, the V gene TRBV12-3 or TRBV12-4; D is uncertain. The CDR3 is 13 amino acids. The ends were cut back, 3 bases at V and 2 bases at J, with 8 bases in the middle. As DNA, the CDR3 is TGTGCCAGCAGTTTGGGTGACACCTACGAGCAGTACTTC. It specifies CASSLGDTYEQYF.

The chain uses TRBV29-1 and TRBJ1-2; tentative D call: TRBD1 (5 bases). Trimming shortened V by 4 bases and J by 4 bases, and 7 bases separated the two germline ends. The length of the CDR3 is 11 residues. Per germline, CDR1 SQVTM and CDR2 ANQGSEA. The CDR3 DNA reads TGCAGCGTTGCACAGGCCTATGGCTACACCTTC. Its translation: CSVAQAYGYTF. Variable domain in full (rest from reference TRBV29-1 and TRBJ1-2): SAVISQKPSRDICQRGTSLTIQCQVDSQVTMMFWYRQQPGQSLTLIATANQGSEATYESGFVIDKFPISRPNLTFSTLTVSNMSPEDSSIYLCSVAQAYGYTFGSGTRLTVV.

Only a few counts were recorded for this clonotype. V is TRBV18 and J is TRBJ2-3; the match to TRBD2 covers 11 bases. The V gene's germline CDR1 is KGHSH and CDR2 LQKENI. Trimming removed 4 bases from V and 0 bases from J; junction bases left unmatched: 3. The length of the CDR3 is 16 residues. The CDR3 region has the DNA TGTGCCAGCTCACTGACTAGCGGGACTAGCACAGATACGCAGTATTTT. Its protein is CASSLTSGTSTDTQYF.

This clonotype was seen at least ten times. The chain joins TRBV4-2 to TRBJ2-7; 10 bases match TRBD2. This CDR3 is built from 15 residues. Germline loops: CDR1 LGHNA, CDR2 YNFKEQ. V shed 0 bases and J 6 bases; nucleotides not matched to a gene: 5. The CDR3 spells CASSQEASGRGEQYF. The DNA of the CDR3 is TGTGCCAGCAGCCAAGAAGCGAGCGGGAGGGGCGAGCAGTACTTC.

This clonotype was seen ten or more times. The genes are TRBV7-9 and TRBJ1-1; D ambiguous. V lost 3 bases and J 4 bases, leaving 12 bases between the germline ends. CDR1 SEHNR and CDR2 FQNEAQ come from the germline V gene (reference sequence). CDR3 length: 14 amino acids. The CDR3 loop is CASSLHGSGTEAFF. CDR3 in DNA: TGTGCCAGCAGCTTGCACGGATCCGGCACTGAAGCTTTCTTT.

This clonotype showed up many times. J is TRBJ2-6 and V is TRBV27, with D perhaps matching TRBD1 (6 bases). The CDR3 spans 15 residues. Germline V CDR1 and CDR2: MNHEY, SMNVEV (reference sequence). V lost 6 bases and J lost 0, with 9 bases in between. DNA of the CDR3: TGTGCCAGCAGAACAGGGAACTCTGGGGCCAACGTCCTGACTTTC. It translates to CASRTGNSGANVLTF. The variable domain in full, completed from reference TRBV27 and TRBJ2-6, reads EAQVTQNPRYLITVTGKKLTVTCSQNMNHEYMSWYRQDPGLGLRQIYYSMNVEVTDKGDVPEGYKVSRKEKRNFPLILESPSPNQTSLYFCASRTGNSGANVLTFGAGSRLTVL.

The chain has TRBV28 and TRBJ1-1; 8 nucleotides align to TRBD1. Unmatched junction bases numbered 10, after V lost 6 bases and J lost 10 bases. In germline, CDR1 is MDHEN, CDR2 SYDVKM. The CDR3 loop spans 13 amino acids. This CDR3 reads CASRAGGWIGAFF. CDR3 nucleotide sequence: TGTGCCAGCAGGGCAGGGGGCTGGATTGGAGCTTTCTTT.

A few counts support this clonotype. The chain is built from TRBV4-2 and TRBJ1-1; 8 positions match TRBD1. The CDR3 has 14 residues. Per the germline V gene, CDR1 is LGHNA and CDR2 is YNFKEQ. J lost 3 bases, V lost 5 bases, and 5 bases had no gene match. Written as DNA, the CDR3 is TGTGCCAGCAGCTCGGACAGGGCCGACACTGAAGCTTTCTTT. Translation: CASSSDRADTEAFF.

The chain recombines TRBV20-1 with TRBJ1-2, with D unclear. Between the trimmed V and J ends, which lost 4 bases and 0 bases, there was a span of 9 bases. Germline V CDR1 and CDR2: DFQATT, SNEGSKA (reference sequence). This CDR3 has 13 residues. The CDR3 here is CSANLRTNYGYTF. For the CDR3, the DNA is TGCAGTGCTAATCTTAGAACTAACTATGGCTACACCTTC.

This clonotype appeared many times. A read error may produce the germline difference seen at one junction end. The J gene is TRBJ2-6, the V gene TRBV18; D unclear. This CDR3 contains 11 residues. Germline loops: CDR1 KGHSH, CDR2 LQKENI. CDR3 region: CASSPRLVLTF. The CDR3 region has the DNA TGTGCCAGCTCCCCACGGCTCGTCCTGACTTTC.